The 4 T cell receptor beta chains in this list originate from one sample, sequenced in a study of OX40 agonist ivuxolimab in advanced cancers. TCRdb keeps only in-frame clones here, not all; method: immunoSEQ multiplex PCR. Counted here are roughly 48,000 clones, about 88% occurring once; the ten biggest clones make up 0.95% to 1.2%. The starting material was CD4+ or CD8+ T cells sorted from blood, obtained in a trial of the OX40 agonist ivuxolimab. The receptors stem from an adult with an advanced solid tumor such as melanoma, head and neck, liver or kidney cancer.

The genes are TRBV11-2 and TRBJ1-3; no definite D call. V lost 3 bases and J lost 9, with 9 bases in between. The CDR3 sequence is 12 residues long. From germline, CDR1 is SGHAT and CDR2 FQNNGV. CDR3 residues: CASSFSLGTIYF. The CDR3, as DNA: TGTGCCAGCAGCTTCTCGTTGGGCACCATATATTTT. The whole variable domain, remainder taken from reference TRBV11-2 and TRBJ1-3, is EAGVAQSPRYKIIEKRQSVAFWCNPISGHATLYWYQQILGQGPKLLIQFQNNGVVDDSQLPKDRFSAERLKGVDSTLKIQPAKLEDSAVYLCASSFSLGTIYFGEGSWLTVV.

The V and J genes are TRBV9 and TRBJ2-7; D possibly uses TRBD1 or TRBD2 (5 bases each). Germline CDR1 reads SGDLS; CDR2 reads YYNGEE. This CDR3 has 14 residues. V was clipped by 3 bases and J by 5 bases, with 15 bases between them. The CDR3 sequence: CASSAIRGPHEQYF. The CDR3 nucleotides are TGTGCCAGCAGCGCCATACGGGGCCCCCACGAGCAGTACTTC. Variable domain in full (rest from reference TRBV9 and TRBJ2-7): DSGVTQTPKHLITATGQRVTLRCSPRSGDLSVYWYQQSLDQGLQFLIQYYNGEERAKGNILERFSAQQFPDLHSELNLSSLELGDSALYFCASSAIRGPHEQYFGPGTRLTVT.

V and J are TRBV5-4 and TRBJ1-5; D is ambiguous. Per germline, CDR1 SGHNT and CDR2 YYREEE (reference sequence). The CDR3 has 10 residues. V was clipped by 5 bases and J by 9 bases, with 6 bases between them. CDR3 residues: CASRFRPQHF. The CDR3 DNA is TGTGCCAGCAGATTTCGGCCCCAGCATTTT.

The chain is built from TRBV9 and TRBJ2-1; D is possibly TRBD2 (5 bases). Trimming stripped 1 base from V and 6 bases from J, with 11 bases between. Germline V gene data show CDR1 as SGDLS and CDR2 as YYNGEE. The CDR3 is 14 residues long. The CDR3, as DNA: TGTGCCAGCAGCGTATCGGACTTATTCAATGAGCAGTTCTTC. This gives the protein CASSVSDLFNEQFF.